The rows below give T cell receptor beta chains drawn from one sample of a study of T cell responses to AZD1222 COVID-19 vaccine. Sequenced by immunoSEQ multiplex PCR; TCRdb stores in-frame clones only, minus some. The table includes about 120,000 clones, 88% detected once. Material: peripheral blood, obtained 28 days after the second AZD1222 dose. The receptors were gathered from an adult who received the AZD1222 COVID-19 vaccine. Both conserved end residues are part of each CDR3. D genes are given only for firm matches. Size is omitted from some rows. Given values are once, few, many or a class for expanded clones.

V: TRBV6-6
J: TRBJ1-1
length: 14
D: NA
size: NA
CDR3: CASSYGGLNTEAFF
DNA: TGTGCCAGCAGTTACGGGGGGTTGAACACTGAAGCTTTCTTT

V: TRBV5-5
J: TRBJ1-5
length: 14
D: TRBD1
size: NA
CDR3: CASSFGTGGQPQHF
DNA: TGTGCCAGCAGCTTTGGGACAGGGGGACAGCCCCAGCATTTT

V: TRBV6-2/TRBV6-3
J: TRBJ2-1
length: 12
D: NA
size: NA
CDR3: CASSPSLSDQFF
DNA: TGTGCCAGCAGCCCTTCACTATCCGATCAGTTCTTC

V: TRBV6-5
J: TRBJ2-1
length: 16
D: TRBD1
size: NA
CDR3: CASSFRTGRSYNEQFF
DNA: TGTGCCAGCAGTTTCCGGACAGGGAGGAGTTACAATGAGCAGTTCTTC

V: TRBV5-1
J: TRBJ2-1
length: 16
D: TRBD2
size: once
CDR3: CASSLGALAGYDEQFF
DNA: TGCGCCAGCAGCTTGGGGGCACTAGCGGGATATGATGAGCAGTTCTTC

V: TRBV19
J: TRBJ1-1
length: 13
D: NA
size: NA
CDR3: CASSRIGNTEAFF
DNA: TGTGCCAGTAGTAGAATTGGGAACACTGAAGCTTTCTTT

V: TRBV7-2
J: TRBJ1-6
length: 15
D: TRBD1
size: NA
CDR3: CASSLVQGVNSPLHF
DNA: TGTGCCAGCAGCTTAGTCCAGGGGGTTAATTCACCCCTCCACTTT

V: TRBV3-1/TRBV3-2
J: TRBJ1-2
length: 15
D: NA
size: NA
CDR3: CASSSRDGVNYGYTF
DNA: TGTGCCAGCAGTTCGCGGGACGGCGTTAACTATGGCTACACCTTC

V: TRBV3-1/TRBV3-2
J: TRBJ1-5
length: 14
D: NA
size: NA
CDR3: CASSQAETLEPQHF
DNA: TGTGCCAGCAGCCAAGCTGAGACCCTGGAACCCCAGCATTTT

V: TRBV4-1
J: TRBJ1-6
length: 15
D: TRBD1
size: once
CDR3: CASSQLQGWNSPLHF
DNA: TGCGCCAGCAGCCAACTACAGGGGTGGAATTCACCCCTCCACTTT

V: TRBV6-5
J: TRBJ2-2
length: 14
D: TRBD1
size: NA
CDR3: CASITDRGVGELFF
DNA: TGTGCCAGCATCACGGACAGGGGGGTGGGGGAGCTGTTTTTT

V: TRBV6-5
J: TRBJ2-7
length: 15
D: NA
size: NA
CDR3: CASSYSSPPYYEQYF
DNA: TGTGCCAGCAGTTACTCGTCGCCCCCTTACTACGAGCAGTACTTC

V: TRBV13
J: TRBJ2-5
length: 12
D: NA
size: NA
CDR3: CASSLGKETQYF
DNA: TGTGCCAGCAGCTTAGGGAAAGAGACCCAGTACTTC

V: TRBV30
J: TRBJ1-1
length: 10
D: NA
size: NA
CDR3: CAWSEGAVFF
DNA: TGTGCCTGGAGTGAAGGGGCCGTTTTCTTT

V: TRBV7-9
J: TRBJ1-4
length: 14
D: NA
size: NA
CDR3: CASSLRLGNEKLFF
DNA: TGTGCCAGCAGCTTAAGGTTGGGCAATGAAAAACTGTTTTTT

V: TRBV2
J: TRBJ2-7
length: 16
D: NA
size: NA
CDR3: CASRLESGGPHYEQYF
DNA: TGTGCCAGCAGATTGGAATCGGGTGGACCACACTACGAGCAGTACTTC

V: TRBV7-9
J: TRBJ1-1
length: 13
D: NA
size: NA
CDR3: CASSLGLGREAFF
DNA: TGTGCCAGCAGCTTAGGTCTCGGCAGGGAAGCTTTCTTT

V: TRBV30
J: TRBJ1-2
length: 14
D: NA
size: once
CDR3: CAWSVPSGVYGYTF
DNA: TGTGCCTGGAGTGTCCCCTCAGGGGTCTATGGCTACACCTTC

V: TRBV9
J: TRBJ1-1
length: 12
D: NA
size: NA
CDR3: CASSLGNTEAFF
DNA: TGTGCCAGCAGCCTAGGAAACACTGAAGCTTTCTTT

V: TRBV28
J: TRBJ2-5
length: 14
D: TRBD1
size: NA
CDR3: CASSSKTGVETQYF
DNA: TGTGCCAGCAGTTCCAAGACAGGGGTGGAGACCCAGTACTTC

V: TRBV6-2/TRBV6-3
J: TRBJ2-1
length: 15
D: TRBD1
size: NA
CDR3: CASSATGGSYNEQFF
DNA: TGTGCCAGCAGTGCAACAGGGGGATCCTACAATGAGCAGTTCTTC

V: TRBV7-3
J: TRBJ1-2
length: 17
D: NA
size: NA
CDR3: CASSLSWADSSGGGYTF
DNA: TGTGCCAGCAGCTTATCTTGGGCGGACAGTTCAGGAGGTGGCTACACCTTC

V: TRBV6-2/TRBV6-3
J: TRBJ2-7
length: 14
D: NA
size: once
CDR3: CASSYSLTSYEQYF
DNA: TGTGCCAGCAGTTACTCTTTAACCTCCTACGAGCAGTACTTC

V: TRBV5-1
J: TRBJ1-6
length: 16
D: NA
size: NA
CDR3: CASSFSAREGYSPLHF
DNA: TGCGCCAGCAGCTTTTCGGCACGCGAAGGGTATTCACCCCTCCACTTT

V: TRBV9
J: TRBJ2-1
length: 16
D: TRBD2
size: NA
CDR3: CASGRGLAGVGNEQFF
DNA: TGTGCCAGCGGCAGGGGACTAGCGGGAGTTGGAAATGAGCAGTTCTTC

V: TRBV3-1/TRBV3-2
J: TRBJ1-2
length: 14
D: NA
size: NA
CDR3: CASSQARTAYGYTF
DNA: TGTGCCAGCAGCCAAGCCCGGACAGCCTATGGCTACACCTTC

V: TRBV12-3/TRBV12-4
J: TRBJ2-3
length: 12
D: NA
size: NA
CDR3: CASSFEGNTQYF
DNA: TGTGCCAGCAGTTTTGAGGGGAATACGCAGTATTTT

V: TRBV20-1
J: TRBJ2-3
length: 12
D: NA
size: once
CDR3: CSASSLTDTQYF
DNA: TGCAGTGCTAGTTCCTTAACAGATACGCAGTATTTT

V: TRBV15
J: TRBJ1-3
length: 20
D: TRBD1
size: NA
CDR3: CATSRDTGTGSPRGGNTIYF
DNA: TGTGCCACCAGCAGAGACACCGGGACAGGATCTCCGAGGGGGGGAAACACCATATATTTT

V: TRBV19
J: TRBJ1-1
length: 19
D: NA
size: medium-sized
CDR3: CASSIGRWGREQRNTEAFF
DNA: TGTGCCAGTAGTATAGGGAGGTGGGGCAGGGAACAACGGAACACTGAAGCTTTCTTT

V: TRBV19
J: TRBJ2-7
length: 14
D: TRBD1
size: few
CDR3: CASSPGPRRGEQYF
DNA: TGTGCCAGCAGTCCGGGACCCCGCAGGGGGGAGCAGTACTTC